This T cell receptor (beta chain) originates from a study of blood T cell repertoires in COVID-19. On the study more broadly: From the United States, Italy and Spain came samples of acute and convalescent COVID-19. PBMCs, B-cell-depleted T cells, or T cells were the source of the cDNA or gDNA that made up the material.

This CDR3 region has 15 residues. Germline CDR1 is MNHEY and CDR2 is SMNVEV (reference sequence). V lost 4 bases to trimming and J lost 1 base, with 11 bases between them. Authors' data handling: Reference gene primers were amplified, and this amplification served to estimate nucleated cell counts. Using immunoSEQ multiplex PCR, the repertoire was profiled, and TCRdb retains in-frame clones only, with some absent. V and J calls and clone size are as listed in that table; D and trimming were resolved from the DNA. The table shows approximately 80,000 clones, with roughly 88% occurring only once. The sample taken for sequencing was peripheral blood. The chain uses TRBV27 and TRBJ2-1; D perhaps matches TRBD1 (6 bases). The source of this sequence is a woman aged 50 to 60 in a cohort sampled during active COVID-19. This chain's CDR3 is CASSWDTRSYNEQFF. CDR3 nucleotides: TGTGCCAGCAGTTGGGACACCAGATCCTACAATGAGCAGTTCTTC.